The 4 T cell receptor beta chains below all came from one sample that was sequenced in a study of response to subunit inactivated influenza vaccine. TCRdb passed the RT-PCR reads through MiXCR, listing each CDR3 protein once. The top ten hold 5.5% to 8% of the sample, which has 650,000 to 800,000 distinct CDR3 sequences, 14% seen once. This material consisted of PBMCs from blood, taken 14 to 15 days before vaccination. Receptor source: a man over 45 who received an inactivated influenza vaccine.

This clonotype appeared a few times. This rearrangement joins TRBV3-1 to TRBJ2-3; D may be TRBD2 (5 bases). This CDR3 contains 14 residues. Germline lookup yields CDR1 LGHDT and CDR2 YNNKEL (reference sequence). CDR3 coding DNA: TGTGCATCACGGGATCCCCGAGACACAGATACGCAGTATTTT. This encodes CASRDPRDTDTQYF.

V usage is TRBV28 and J usage is TRBJ2-7; TRBD2 aligns across 8 bases. The CDR3 runs to 14 residues. Trimming took 2 bases from V and 7 from J; bases not matched to a gene: 7. Germline CDR1 and CDR2: MDHEN and SYDVKM. The CDR3 sequence: CASSLTAGEGEQYF. CDR3 in DNA: TGTGCCAGCAGTTTAACAGCGGGAGAAGGTGAGCAGTACTTC.

This clonotype was observed a few times. The V and J genes are TRBV6-1 and TRBJ2-1, with TRBD2 matching 9 bases. V shed 5 bases, J shed 4 bases, and the junction held 6 bases outside the gene matches. Per germline, CDR1 MNHNS and CDR2 SASEGT. This CDR3 has 15 residues. The CDR3 nucleotides read TGTGCCAGCAGTCAGCGGGGGGCTATGTACAATGAGCAGTTCTTC. This encodes CASSQRGAMYNEQFF.

This clonotype turned up a few times. This sequence joins TRBV3-1 and TRBJ2-7; TRBD2 matches 7 bases. The junction had 10 bases not matched to a gene; V was cut back by 4 bases and J by 7 bases. The CDR3 sequence is 14 residues long. CDR1 is LGHDT, CDR2 YNNKEL, per germline (reference sequence). CDR3 sequence reads: CASSPRGTTGEQYF. The CDR3, as DNA: TGTGCCAGCAGCCCCCGGGGGACTACGGGGGAGCAGTACTTC.